Listed here are 18 T cell receptor beta chains from one sample, sequenced in a study of blood T cell repertoires in COVID-19. Measured with immunoSEQ multiplex PCR; TCRdb has only the in-frame clones, and not every one. Here the sample spans a few hundred thousand clones, 80% to 85% being singletons. The sequenced material came from peripheral blood. The receptors were gathered from a woman of 80 years or more with active or convalescent COVID-19.

V usage is TRBV6-5 and J usage is TRBJ1-5; D might be TRBD1 (6 bases). From germline, CDR1 is MNHEY and CDR2 SVGAGI. This CDR3 has 15 residues. The V end was cut by 6 bases, the J end by 6 bases, with 18 bases between. CDR3 sequence reads: CASRREQGLSQPQHF. For the CDR3, the DNA is TGTGCCAGCAGACGGGAACAGGGTCTAAGTCAGCCCCAGCATTTT.

The chain has TRBV2 and TRBJ2-3; 9 positions agree with TRBD2. CDR3 size: 16 residues. J gave up 2 bases and V 7 bases, and 10 bases lay outside the gene matches. Germline V gene lookup returns CDR1 SNHLY and CDR2 FYNNEI. CDR3 region: CASKPTSGEVTDTQYF. The CDR3 DNA is TGTGCCAGCAAACCGACTAGCGGAGAGGTCACAGATACGCAGTATTTT.

The CDR3: CASSPDSLQETQYF. Written as DNA, the CDR3 is TGTGCCAGCTCACCAGACAGCCTCCAAGAGACCCAGTACTTC. J is TRBJ2-5 and V is TRBV18; D possibly corresponds to TRBD1 (5 bases). There are 14 residues in the CDR3. The germline CDR1 and CDR2 sequences are KGHSH and LQKENI. The V end was cut by 2 bases, the J end by 1 base, with 8 bases between.

This chain links TRBV10-3 with TRBJ2-3; unclear D gene. V was trimmed by 2 bases and J by 1 base, leaving 10 bases between them. This CDR3 has 15 amino acids. CDR1 is ENHRY and CDR2 is SYGVKD in the germline V gene. CDR3 in DNA: TGTGCCATCAGTGAGGGGCAGTTACGCACAGATACGCAGTATTTT. As protein: CAISEGQLRTDTQYF.

The V and J genes are TRBV10-3 and TRBJ1-2, with 7 bases fitting TRBD1. Trimming cost V 11 bases and J 8 bases; bases outside gene matches: 14. The CDR3 loop spans 13 amino acids. Germline values: CDR1 ENHRY, CDR2 SYGVKD. CDR3 nucleotide sequence: TGTGCCGCCCAGGATCTAGGGACAGCCGGCTACACCTTC. Its protein product is CAAQDLGTAGYTF.

The chain employs TRBV5-1 and TRBJ1-2; 11 bases line up with TRBD1. Germline trimming cut 2 bases from V and 8 bases from J; bases unmatched to any gene: 8. CDR1 is SGHRS and CDR2 is YFSETQ in the germline V gene. The CDR3 runs 15 residues. CDR3 region: CASSFRTGGERGYTF. CDR3 sequence (DNA): TGCGCCAGCAGCTTCCGGACAGGGGGCGAAAGAGGCTACACCTTC.

The V and J genes are TRBV7-2 and TRBJ2-2; 7 bases are a match to TRBD2. This CDR3 is built from 17 residues. Per germline, CDR1 SGHTA and CDR2 FQGNSA. J was trimmed by 7 bases and V by 4 bases; bases with no gene match: 15. The CDR3 protein is CASSSPYLGRAGGELFF. The CDR3 nucleotides read TGTGCCAGCAGCTCCCCTTATTTGGGGAGGGCGGGCGGGGAGCTGTTTTTT.

Worth noting for this clone: The sample contains more than one DNA sequence encoding this CDR3. The rearrangement links TRBV28 to TRBJ1-5; D gene ambiguous. Germline V gene data show CDR1 as MDHEN and CDR2 as SYDVKM. The CDR3 has 13 residues. The V end was cut by 2 bases, the J end by 3 bases, with 5 bases between. The CDR3 loop is CASSLNYNQPQHF. The CDR3 nucleotides read TGTGCCAGCAGTTTAAACTACAATCAGCCCCAGCATTTT.

The V gene is TRBV27, the J gene TRBJ2-7; 7 bases line up with TRBD2. Germline-derived CDR1 and CDR2 are MNHEY and SMNVEV (reference sequence). With 5 bases clipped from V and 6 bases from J, the junction kept 7 bases outside the gene matches. There are 13 residues in the CDR3. CDR3 coding DNA: TGTGCCAGCAGTCTGCGGGAGCCCCTCGAGCAGTACTTC. Its protein is CASSLREPLEQYF.

The gene calls are TRBV5-1 and TRBJ2-1; the D gene is possibly TRBD1 (5 bases). The V gene's germline CDR1 is SGHRS and CDR2 YFSETQ. CDR3 length equals 13 residues. The germline V and J ends were trimmed by 0 bases and 9 bases, with 10 bases remaining between them. CDR3 sequence reads: CASSLGQRLEQFF. DNA of the CDR3: TGCGCCAGCAGCTTGGGACAGAGACTTGAGCAGTTCTTC.

The V call is TRBV28, the J call TRBJ2-5; D is ambiguous. Germline CDR1 is MDHEN and CDR2 is SYDVKM. V gave up 2 bases and J gave up 5 bases, with 6 bases separating them. This CDR3 is 12 amino acids long. The CDR3 is CASSLAAETQYF. CDR3 DNA: TGTGCCAGCAGTTTAGCCGCGGAGACCCAGTACTTC.

This clone showed up just a few times. The chain employs TRBV9 and TRBJ2-1; tentative D call: TRBD2 (5 bases). V dropped 0 bases and J dropped 1 base, with 8 bases sitting between them. CDR3 size: 15 residues. CDR1 and CDR2 (germline): SGDLS, YYNGEE. The CDR3 sequence is CASSVESGSYNEQFF. The CDR3 DNA follows: TGTGCCAGCAGCGTAGAGAGCGGATCCTACAATGAGCAGTTCTTC.

The chain recombines TRBV6-5 with TRBJ1-2; 7 nucleotides align to TRBD1. Unmatched junction bases numbered 9, after V lost 6 bases and J lost 2 bases. Germline V gene sequence: CDR1 MNHEY, CDR2 SVGAGI. CDR3 length: 15 residues. The CDR3 DNA follows: TGTGCCAGCAGGCCAACAGGGGAGGCCAACTATGGCTACACCTTC. Residues: CASRPTGEANYGYTF.

This clone was seen once. V gene TRBV14 combines with J gene TRBJ2-2, with D possibly being TRBD2 (6 bases). Germline V gives CDR1 SGHDN, CDR2 FVKESK. Trimming pared 0 bases from V and 12 bases from J, leaving 17 bases between. This CDR3 has 15 residues. As DNA, the CDR3 is TGTGCCAGCAGCCAAGATTGGTGGGAGGCGGTGAAGCTGTTTTTT. Translating gives CASSQDWWEAVKLFF.

The rearrangement joins TRBV15 to TRBJ2-1, with 10 bases that match TRBD2. The V gene's germline CDR1 is LNHNV and CDR2 YYDKDF (reference sequence). V shed 1 base and J 5 bases; nucleotides not matched to a gene: 8. There are 17 residues in the CDR3. The CDR3 here is CATSRAPWTSGNNEQFF. DNA of the CDR3: TGTGCCACCAGCAGAGCCCCCTGGACTAGCGGAAACAATGAGCAGTTCTTC.

The chain couples TRBV20-1 to TRBJ2-5; D gene unclear. Trimming removed 8 bases from V and 2 bases from J, with 9 bases in between. The CDR3 has 11 amino acids. Germline V gene lookup returns CDR1 DFQATT and CDR2 SNEGSKA (reference sequence). CDR3 DNA sequence: TGCAGTACATTTTATCAAGAGACCCAGTACTTC. The encoded protein is CSTFYQETQYF.

This chain uses TRBV27 with TRBJ2-7, with 7 bases that match TRBD2. CDR1 is MNHEY and CDR2 is SMNVEV in the germline V gene (reference sequence). The length of the CDR3 is 13 residues. Trimming took 5 bases from V and 5 from J; bases not matched to a gene: 6. The CDR3 DNA sequence: TGTGCCAGCAGTCCTCCGGGGGGAAACGAGCAGTACTTC. Translation gives CASSPPGGNEQYF.

The chain couples TRBV7-9 to TRBJ1-1; D perhaps matches TRBD1 (5 bases). This CDR3 is 13 amino acids long. V was trimmed by 1 base and J by 6 bases, leaving 9 bases between them. Germline CDR1 is SEHNR and CDR2 is FQNEAQ (reference sequence). The CDR3 loop is CASSLVAGAEAFF. CDR3 in DNA: TGTGCCAGCAGCTTAGTTGCGGGGGCTGAAGCTTTCTTT.